This TCR beta chain stems from a study of control samples from healthy donors and cancer patients. CDR3 length equals 13 residues. Trimming took off 5 bases at V and 2 bases at J, with 9 bases between the two ends. Clones were sequenced by immunoSEQ multiplex PCR, and TCRdb holds only the in-frame ones, with some missing. The data hold roughly 200,000 clones, with 91% observed a single time. The TCR originated in a man aged 25-45 years in good health. The genes are TRBV12-3 or TRBV12-4 and TRBJ1-2; D gene unclear. Specimen: blood. DNA of the CDR3: TGTGCCAGCAGTACCGGGGAAAACTATGGCTACACCTTC. Its protein is CASSTGENYGYTF.